These T cell receptor beta chains were read from a single sample in a study of Graves' ophthalmopathy and Graves' hyperthyroidism. Each CDR3 protein gets one entry after TCRdb re-called the multiplex PCR reads with MiXCR. The table includes about 590,000 distinct CDR3 sequences, about 40% detected once. The sequenced sample was peripheral blood or thyroid tissue (not recorded which). All receptors come from an adult man with Graves' hyperthyroidism. Both conserved end residues are part of each CDR3. The D gene is left open where the match is weak. A row's size may be missing; if present it is once, few, many or a size class.

CDR3 DNA | CDR3 protein | clone size | D gene | J gene | V gene
TGTGCCAGCAGCCTAGTTGCAACCAGGGGCACTGAAGCTTTCTTT | CASSLVATRGTEAFF | many | - | TRBJ1-1 | TRBV11-2
TGTGCCAGCAGCCAAGATTTTGGCAGGATTAACTATGGCTACACCTTC | CASSQDFGRINYGYTF | few | - | TRBJ1-2 | TRBV4-2
TGTGCCAGCAGTTTCACAGGGGGGCGGAACACTGAAGCTTTCTTT | CASSFTGGRNTEAFF | many | TRBD1 | TRBJ1-1 | TRBV6-6
TGTGCCAGCAGCGCGAAGCCTGGAGACAGCTACGAGCAGTACTTC | CASSAKPGDSYEQYF | - | - | TRBJ2-7 | TRBV9
TGTGCCAGCAGTTTATTCGGGCAGGGGGAGCAGTACTTC | CASSLFGQGEQYF | - | - | TRBJ2-7 | TRBV27
TGTGCCAGCAGCTTATCGGGGACAGGGTCTGAAGCTTTCTTT | CASSLSGTGSEAFF | - | TRBD1 | TRBJ1-1 | TRBV7-6
TGTGCCAGCAGGCCATCGGGGACTAGGAACACCGGGGAGCTGTTTTTT | CASRPSGTRNTGELFF | - | TRBD2 | TRBJ2-2 | TRBV25-1
TGCAGTGCTAGAATCGGGGGGGGAGGGCAGCCCCAGTACTTC | CSARIGGGGQPQYF | - | TRBD2 | TRBJ2-5 | TRBV20-1
TGTGCCAGCAGCTTAGGGGGGATCTCACCCCTCCACTTT | CASSLGGISPLHF | many | - | TRBJ1-6 | TRBV7-9
TGTGCCAGCAGCTTAGCCCCCGGGACAGGGAGGGAGACCCAGCATTTT | CASSLAPGTGRETQHF | - | TRBD1 | TRBJ1-5 | TRBV11-1
TGTGCCAGCAGCGTACTGGCTATAGCCTTTCAAGAGACCCAGTACTTC | CASSVLAIAFQETQYF | - | - | TRBJ2-5 | TRBV9
TGTGCCAGCAGCCCAGTAACTAGCGGGGGAAAGGGGGAGCTGTTTTTT | CASSPVTSGGKGELFF | - | TRBD2 | TRBJ2-2 | TRBV2
TGTGCCAGCAGTTTTAGAGCGGGGAACCAAGAGACCCAGTACTTC | CASSFRAGNQETQYF | few | TRBD2 | TRBJ2-5 | TRBV2
TGTGCCAGCAGCTTACACCCGGGACAGGGTAACTACAATGAAAAACTGTTTTTT | CASSLHPGQGNYNEKLFF | many | TRBD1 | TRBJ1-4 | TRBV7-9
TGTGCCAGCTCGCCCTTGACTAGCGGGTCCTACGAGCAGTACTTC | CASSPLTSGSYEQYF | few | TRBD2 | TRBJ2-7 | TRBV7-8
TGTGCCAGCAGTGATGGAATAGCGGGAGGCTATGGCTACACCTTC | CASSDGIAGGYGYTF | - | - | TRBJ1-2 | TRBV2
TGTGCCAGCCCCGGACAGGGCTATTATGGCTACACCTTC | CASPGQGYYGYTF | - | TRBD1 | TRBJ1-2 | TRBV2
TGTGCCAGCAGTGAGGTAAATGGGAGCACTGAAGCTTTCTTT | CASSEVNGSTEAFF | - | - | TRBJ1-1 | TRBV6-1
TGCGCCAGCACTCTGTTAGCGGGAGGGACTGAAGCTTTCTTT | CASTLLAGGTEAFF | - | - | TRBJ1-1 | TRBV10-2
TGTGCTAGAGGAGGAGGGGATGGAAACACCATATATTTT | CARGGGDGNTIYF | - | - | TRBJ1-3 | TRBV25-1
TGTGCCAGCAGCGATCATGGCGATCAGCCCCAGCATTTT | CASSDHGDQPQHF | many | - | TRBJ1-5 | TRBV9
TGTGCCAGCAGCCAAGTTAGGGGAAGCTCACCCCTCCACTTT | CASSQVRGSSPLHF | many | - | TRBJ1-6 | TRBV14
TGCGCCAGCAGTGAGTTTAAAGGGGGTATCTCGTCCGAGCAGTACTTC | CASSEFKGGISSEQYF | many | - | TRBJ2-7 | TRBV10-1
TGTGCCAGCAGCTTTGAGGGGGCCCATTCACCCCTCCACTTT | CASSFEGAHSPLHF | - | TRBD1 | TRBJ1-6 | TRBV7-4
TGCAGCGTCTGGACTAGCGGGGGTTTAGATACGCAGTATTTT | CSVWTSGGLDTQYF | few | TRBD2 | TRBJ2-3 | TRBV29-1
TGTGCCAGCAGCCAAGATCTAGGAAAGGGGGCACCTGAAGCTTTCTTT | CASSQDLGKGAPEAFF | few | TRBD1 | TRBJ1-1 | TRBV4-2
TGTGCCAGCTCACCGGACCAGTCGCATCAGCCCCAGCATTTT | CASSPDQSHQPQHF | few | - | TRBJ1-5 | TRBV12-3/TRBV12-4
TGTGCCAGCAGCTTCCAACAGGGGTCGGGTGAAAAACTGTTTTTT | CASSFQQGSGEKLFF | - | TRBD1 | TRBJ1-4 | TRBV7-9
TGTGCCAGCAGCTTATCTAGCGGGGGGCGTGATACGCAGTATTTT | CASSLSSGGRDTQYF | few | TRBD2 | TRBJ2-3 | TRBV7-3
TGTGCCACCAGTGGCGGGACAGGGGAAGTAGAGACCCAGTACTTC | CATSGGTGEVETQYF | many | TRBD1 | TRBJ2-5 | TRBV24-1
TGTGCCAGCAGCTTCGACCGGGTTTTGCGTGGCTACACCTTC | CASSFDRVLRGYTF | many | - | TRBJ1-2 | TRBV5-8
TGTGCCAGCAGCCGAACCGGGACGGTCACAGATACGCAGTATTTT | CASSRTGTVTDTQYF | - | - | TRBJ2-3 | TRBV7-6
TGTGCCAGCAGTGAGGGACAGGTCGGCTACACCTTC | CASSEGQVGYTF | many | TRBD1 | TRBJ1-2 | TRBV2
TGTGCCATCAGTGAGTCGAATCCAGCCTACTATGGCTACACCTTC | CAISESNPAYYGYTF | few | - | TRBJ1-2 | TRBV10-3
TGCAGCGTTGGGGGGGGCCCTCCCTACAATGAGCAGTTCTTC | CSVGGGPPYNEQFF | - | - | TRBJ2-1 | TRBV29-1
TGTGCCAGCAGCGTTAGGCCCCGGAGTAGCGGGGGGGCCGCGGAGACCCAGTACTTC | CASSVRPRSSGGAAETQYF | many | TRBD2 | TRBJ2-5 | TRBV7-8
TGTGCCAGCAGCACGCCGTACAGGGAAGGGGTAGAGACCCAGTACTTC | CASSTPYREGVETQYF | many | - | TRBJ2-5 | TRBV7-6
TGTGCCAGCCGAAAAGGACAGGGCGGTGAAAAACTGTTTTTT | CASRKGQGGEKLFF | - | TRBD1 | TRBJ1-4 | TRBV27
TGCAGCTTAGACGGGGCCTATAATTCACCCCTCCACTTT | CSLDGAYNSPLHF | - | - | TRBJ1-6 | TRBV29-1
TGTGCCAGTACCACCCACGATGGTAACGAGCAGTACTTC | CASTTHDGNEQYF | many | - | TRBJ2-7 | TRBV19
TGTGCCAGTAGATTCCGAGGAGGCGAGCAGTACTTC | CASRFRGGEQYF | - | - | TRBJ2-7 | TRBV19
TGTGCCAGCAGTCGCCCTACAGGGTATGATTCACCCCTCCACTTT | CASSRPTGYDSPLHF | - | - | TRBJ1-6 | TRBV7-8
TGCAGCGTTTGGACTAGCGGGAGCACCGGGGAGCTGTTTTTT | CSVWTSGSTGELFF | - | TRBD2 | TRBJ2-2 | TRBV29-1
TGCAGCGATCGACTAGCGAGGACTGGATACAATGAGCAGCTCTTC | CSDRLARTGYNEQLF | - | TRBD2 | TRBJ2-7 | TRBV29-1
TGTGCCACCAGTGATCCCTTGACAGGGTCGGACACAGATACGCAGTATTTT | CATSDPLTGSDTDTQYF | - | TRBD1 | TRBJ2-3 | TRBV24-1
TGTGCCAGCAGTTTTGAAAACACCATATATTTT | CASSFENTIYF | - | - | TRBJ1-3 | TRBV12-3/TRBV12-4
TGTGCCAGCAGCTTATCTACAGGGTCGTTGGGTCAGCCCCAGCATTTT | CASSLSTGSLGQPQHF | - | - | TRBJ1-5 | TRBV7-8
TGTGCCAGCAGCGTAGAAGCGGTGGCCTACGAGCAGTACTTC | CASSVEAVAYEQYF | many | - | TRBJ2-7 | TRBV9
TGTGCCAGCAGTAACACCCCTCGGGACAGGGGAAAATATAGCAATCAGCCCCAGCATTTT | CASSNTPRDRGKYSNQPQHF | - | TRBD1 | TRBJ1-5 | TRBV12-3/TRBV12-4
TGTGCCACAGAACAAGGCGGGGGGGCATTGACTGAAGCTTTCTTT | CATEQGGGALTEAFF | few | - | TRBJ1-1 | TRBV6-1
TGTGCCAGCAGCCGAGGACAGGAAAGCTCCTACGAGCAGTACTTC | CASSRGQESSYEQYF | many | TRBD1 | TRBJ2-7 | TRBV7-8
TGCAGCGTTGAAGTTCCGGGACAGGGGTCCTACGAGCAGTACTTC | CSVEVPGQGSYEQYF | few | TRBD1 | TRBJ2-7 | TRBV29-1